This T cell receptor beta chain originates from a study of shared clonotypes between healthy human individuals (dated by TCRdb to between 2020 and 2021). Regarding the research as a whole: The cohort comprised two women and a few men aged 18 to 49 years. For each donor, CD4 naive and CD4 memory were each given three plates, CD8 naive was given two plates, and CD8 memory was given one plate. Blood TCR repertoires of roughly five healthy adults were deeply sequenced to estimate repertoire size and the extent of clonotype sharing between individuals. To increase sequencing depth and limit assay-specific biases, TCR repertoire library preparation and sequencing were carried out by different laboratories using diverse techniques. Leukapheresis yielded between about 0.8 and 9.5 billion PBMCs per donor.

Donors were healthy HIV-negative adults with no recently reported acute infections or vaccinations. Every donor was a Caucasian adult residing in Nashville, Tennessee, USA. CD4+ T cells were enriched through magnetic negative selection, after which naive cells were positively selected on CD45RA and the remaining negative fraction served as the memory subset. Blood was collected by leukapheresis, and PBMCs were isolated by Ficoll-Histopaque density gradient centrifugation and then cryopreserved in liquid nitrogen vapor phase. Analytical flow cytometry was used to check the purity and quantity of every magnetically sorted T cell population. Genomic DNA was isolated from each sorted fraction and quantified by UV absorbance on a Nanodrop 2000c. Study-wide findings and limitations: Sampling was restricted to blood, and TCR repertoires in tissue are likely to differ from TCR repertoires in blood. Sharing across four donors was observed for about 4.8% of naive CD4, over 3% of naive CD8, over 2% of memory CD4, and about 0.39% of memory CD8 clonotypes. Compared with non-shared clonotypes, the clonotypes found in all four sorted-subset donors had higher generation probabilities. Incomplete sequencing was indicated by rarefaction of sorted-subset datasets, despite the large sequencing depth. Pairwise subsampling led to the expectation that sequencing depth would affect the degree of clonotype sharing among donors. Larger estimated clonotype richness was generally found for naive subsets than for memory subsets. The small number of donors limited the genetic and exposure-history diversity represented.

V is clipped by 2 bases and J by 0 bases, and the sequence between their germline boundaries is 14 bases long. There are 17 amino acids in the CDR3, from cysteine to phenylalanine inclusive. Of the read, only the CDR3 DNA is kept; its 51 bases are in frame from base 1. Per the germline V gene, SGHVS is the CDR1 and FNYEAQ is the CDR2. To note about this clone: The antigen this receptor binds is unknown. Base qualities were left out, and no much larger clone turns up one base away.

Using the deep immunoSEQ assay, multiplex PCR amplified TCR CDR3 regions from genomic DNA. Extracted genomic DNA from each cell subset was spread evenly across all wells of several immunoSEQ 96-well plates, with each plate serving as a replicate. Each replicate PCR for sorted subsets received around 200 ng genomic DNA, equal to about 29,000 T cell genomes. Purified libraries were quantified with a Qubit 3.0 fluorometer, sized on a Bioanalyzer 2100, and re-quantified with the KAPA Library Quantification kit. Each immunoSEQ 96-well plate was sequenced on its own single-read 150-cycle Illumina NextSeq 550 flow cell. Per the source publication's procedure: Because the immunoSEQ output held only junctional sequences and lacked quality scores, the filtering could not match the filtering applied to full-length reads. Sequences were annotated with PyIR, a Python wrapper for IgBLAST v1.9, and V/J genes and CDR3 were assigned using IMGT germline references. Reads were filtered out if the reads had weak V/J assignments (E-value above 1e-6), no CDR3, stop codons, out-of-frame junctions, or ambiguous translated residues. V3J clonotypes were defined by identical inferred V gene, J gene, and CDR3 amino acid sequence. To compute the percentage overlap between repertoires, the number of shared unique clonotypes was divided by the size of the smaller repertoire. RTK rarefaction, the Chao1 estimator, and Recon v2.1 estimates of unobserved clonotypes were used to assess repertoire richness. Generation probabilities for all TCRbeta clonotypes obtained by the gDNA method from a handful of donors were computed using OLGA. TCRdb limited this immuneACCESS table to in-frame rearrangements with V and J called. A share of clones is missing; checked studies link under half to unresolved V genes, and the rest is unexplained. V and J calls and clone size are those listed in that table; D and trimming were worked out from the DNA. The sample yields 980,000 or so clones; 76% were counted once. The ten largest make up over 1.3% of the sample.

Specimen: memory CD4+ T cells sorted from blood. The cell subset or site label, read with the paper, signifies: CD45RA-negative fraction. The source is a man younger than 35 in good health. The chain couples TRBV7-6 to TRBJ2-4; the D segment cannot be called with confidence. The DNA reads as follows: TGTGCCAGCAGCTTAATCGCTGGATCTTTAGCCAAAAACATTCAGTACTTC. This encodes CASSLIAGSLAKNIQYF.